This T cell receptor beta chain was observed in a study of neurological immune-mediated disorders. Study results and caveats: The most TCR clonal expansion was seen in HTLV-1-associated myelopathy, whereas the least was seen in multiple sclerosis, below the level in healthy controls.

TCRdb reprocessed the 5' RACE reads with MiXCR, giving one entry per CDR3 protein. The repertoire includes tens of thousands of distinct CDR3 sequences, about 14% of them detected once, and roughly 3.4% sits in the top ten. This clonotype was observed at least ten times. Its antigen is as yet unknown. The cell input for sorted libraries was some 990,000, and those cells were CD4+ or CD8+ T cells. Source material: CD4+ T cells from blood. This TCR was recovered from a woman in her fifties or sixties with HTLV-1-associated myelopathy (HAM/TSP).

In DNA, the CDR3 is TGCAGTGCTAGAGGTGGGGCTGAGAACACTGAAGCTTTCTTT. This codes for CSARGGAENTEAFF. V is TRBV20-1 and J is TRBJ1-1, with a possible D match to TRBD1 (5 bases). CDR1 DFQATT and CDR2 SNEGSKA come from the germline V gene (reference sequence). The CDR3 extends over 14 amino acids. Between the trimmed V and J ends, which lost 1 base and 1 base, there was a span of 10 bases.